The source of this T cell receptor (beta chain) is a study of blood T cell repertoires in COVID-19. Study background: Samples of COVID-19 (acute and convalescent) were obtained from the United States, Italy and Spain.

The data were produced by immunoSEQ multiplex PCR, yet TCRdb's version contains in-frame clones alone and is incomplete. The profile shows about 240,000 clones, approximately 84% of them singletons. From germline, CDR1 is KGHSH and CDR2 LQKENI. The CDR3 consists of 17 residues. J was trimmed by 2 bases and V by 6 bases; bases with no gene match: 14. The chain carries TRBV18 and TRBJ2-3; 7 bases match TRBD2. The TCR comes from a man in his fifties with acute or convalescent COVID-19. Sample: peripheral blood. The CDR3 loop is CASSPTLAGVPTDTQYF. CDR3 in DNA: TGTGCCAGCTCCCCCACGTTGGCGGGAGTCCCCACAGATACGCAGTATTTT.